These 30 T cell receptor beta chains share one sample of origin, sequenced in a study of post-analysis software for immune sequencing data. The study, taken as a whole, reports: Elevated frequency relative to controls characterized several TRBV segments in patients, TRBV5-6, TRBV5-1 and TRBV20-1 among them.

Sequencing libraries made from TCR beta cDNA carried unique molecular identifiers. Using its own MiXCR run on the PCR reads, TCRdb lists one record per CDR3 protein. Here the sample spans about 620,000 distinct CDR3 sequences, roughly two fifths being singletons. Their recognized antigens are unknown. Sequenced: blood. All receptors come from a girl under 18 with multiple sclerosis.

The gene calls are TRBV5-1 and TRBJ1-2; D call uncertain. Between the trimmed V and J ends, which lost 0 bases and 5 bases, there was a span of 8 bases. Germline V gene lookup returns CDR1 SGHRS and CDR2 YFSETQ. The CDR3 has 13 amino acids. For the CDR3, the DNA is TGCGCCAGCAGCTTGGGAGCCACTTATGGCTACACCTTC. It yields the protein CASSLGATYGYTF.

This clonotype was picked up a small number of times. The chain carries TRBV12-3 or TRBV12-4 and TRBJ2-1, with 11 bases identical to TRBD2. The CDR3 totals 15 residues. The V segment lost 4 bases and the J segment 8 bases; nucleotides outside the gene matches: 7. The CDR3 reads CASSYTSGSSDEQFF. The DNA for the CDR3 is TGTGCCAGCAGTTATACTAGCGGGAGTAGCGATGAGCAGTTCTTC.

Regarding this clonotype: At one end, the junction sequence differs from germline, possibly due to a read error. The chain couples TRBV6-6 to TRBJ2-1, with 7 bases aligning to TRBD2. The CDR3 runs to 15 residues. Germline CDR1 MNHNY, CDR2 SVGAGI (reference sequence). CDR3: CASTYGLAVGNEQFF. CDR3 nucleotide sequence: TGTGCCAGCACTTACGGGCTAGCGGTAGGCAATGAGCAGTTCTTC.

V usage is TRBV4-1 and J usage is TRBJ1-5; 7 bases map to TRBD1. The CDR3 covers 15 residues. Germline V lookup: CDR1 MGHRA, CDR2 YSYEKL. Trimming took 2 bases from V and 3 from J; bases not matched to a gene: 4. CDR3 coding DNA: TGCGCCAGCAGCCAACCGGGACAGACCAATCAGCCCCAGCATTTT. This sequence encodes CASSQPGQTNQPQHF.

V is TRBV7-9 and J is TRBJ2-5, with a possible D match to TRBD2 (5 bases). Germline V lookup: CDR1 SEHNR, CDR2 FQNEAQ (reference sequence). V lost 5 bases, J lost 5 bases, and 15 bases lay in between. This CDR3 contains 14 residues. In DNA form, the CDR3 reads TGTGCCAGCAGCGACGGACCGGGGATGGAGACCCAGTACTTC. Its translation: CASSDGPGMETQYF. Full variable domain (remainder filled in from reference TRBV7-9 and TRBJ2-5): DTGVSQNPRHKITKRGQNVTFRCDPISEHNRLYWYRQTLGQGPEFLTYFQNEAQLEKSRLLSDRFSAERPKGSFSTLEIQRTEQGDSAMYLCASSDGPGMETQYFGPGTRLLVL.

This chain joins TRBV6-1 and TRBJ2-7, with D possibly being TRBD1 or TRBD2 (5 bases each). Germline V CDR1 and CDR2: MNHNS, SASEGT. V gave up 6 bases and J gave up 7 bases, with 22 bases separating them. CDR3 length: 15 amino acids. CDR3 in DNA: TGTGCCAGCAGCAATCCGGATACGGGGCCCAATGAGCAGTACTTC. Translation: CASSNPDTGPNEQYF.

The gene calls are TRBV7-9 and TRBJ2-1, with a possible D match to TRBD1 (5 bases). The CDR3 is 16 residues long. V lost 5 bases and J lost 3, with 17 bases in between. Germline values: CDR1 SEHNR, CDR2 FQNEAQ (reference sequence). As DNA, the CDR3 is TGTGCCAGCAGCCCCAATGAAGCAGGGAACTACAATGAGCAGTTCTTC. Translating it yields CASSPNEAGNYNEQFF.

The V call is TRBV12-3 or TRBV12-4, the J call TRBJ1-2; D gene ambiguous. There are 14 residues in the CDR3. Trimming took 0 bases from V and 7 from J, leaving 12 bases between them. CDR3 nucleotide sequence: TGTGCCAGCAGTTTAGCCCCGAGAGTCGGTGGCTACACCTTC. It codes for CASSLAPRVGGYTF.

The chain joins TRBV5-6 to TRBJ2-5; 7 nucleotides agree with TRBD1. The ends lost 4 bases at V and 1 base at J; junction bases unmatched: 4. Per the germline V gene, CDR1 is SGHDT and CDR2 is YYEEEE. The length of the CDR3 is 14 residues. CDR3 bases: TGTGCCAGCAGCCGTGGACAGGTCCAAGAGACCCAGTACTTC. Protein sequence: CASSRGQVQETQYF.

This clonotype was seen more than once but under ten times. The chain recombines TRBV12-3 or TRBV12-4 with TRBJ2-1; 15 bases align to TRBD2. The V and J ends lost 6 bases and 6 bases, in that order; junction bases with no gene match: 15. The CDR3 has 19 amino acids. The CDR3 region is CASRGLAGGLPVVGNEQFF. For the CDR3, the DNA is TGTGCCAGCAGGGGACTAGCGGGAGGATTGCCCGTTGTGGGCAATGAGCAGTTCTTC.

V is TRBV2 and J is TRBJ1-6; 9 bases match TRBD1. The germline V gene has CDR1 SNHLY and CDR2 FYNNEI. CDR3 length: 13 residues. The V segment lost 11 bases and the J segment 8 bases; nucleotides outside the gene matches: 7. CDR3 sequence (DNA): TGTGCCGTCCGGACAGGGGAATATTCACCCCTCCACTTT. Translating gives CAVRTGEYSPLHF.

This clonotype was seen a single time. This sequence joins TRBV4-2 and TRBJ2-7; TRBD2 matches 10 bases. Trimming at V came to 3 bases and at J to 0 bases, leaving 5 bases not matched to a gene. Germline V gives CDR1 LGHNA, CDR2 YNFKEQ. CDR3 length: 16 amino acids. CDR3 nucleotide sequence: TGTGCCAGCAGCCATCCCCTAGCGGGAGCCTCCTACGAGCAGTACTTC. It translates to CASSHPLAGASYEQYF.

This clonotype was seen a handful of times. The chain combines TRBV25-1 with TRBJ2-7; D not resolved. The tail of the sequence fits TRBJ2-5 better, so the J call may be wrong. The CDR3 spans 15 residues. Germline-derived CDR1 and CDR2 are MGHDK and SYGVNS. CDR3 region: CASSELPGMQETQYF. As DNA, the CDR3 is TGTGCCAGCAGTGAATTGCCAGGCATGCAAGAGACCCAGTACTTC.

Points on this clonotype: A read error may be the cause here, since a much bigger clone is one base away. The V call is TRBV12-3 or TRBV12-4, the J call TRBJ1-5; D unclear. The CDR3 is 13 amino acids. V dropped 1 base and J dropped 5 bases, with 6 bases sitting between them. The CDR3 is CASSLGFDQPQHF. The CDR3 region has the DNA TGTGCCAGCAGTTTAGGGTTCGATCAGCCCCAGCATTTT.

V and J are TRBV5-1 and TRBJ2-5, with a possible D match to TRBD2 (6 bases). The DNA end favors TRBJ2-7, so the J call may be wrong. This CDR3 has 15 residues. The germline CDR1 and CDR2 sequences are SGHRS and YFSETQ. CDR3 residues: CASSLRLSGVPEQYF. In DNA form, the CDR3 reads TGCGCCAGCAGCCTCCGCCTTAGCGGAGTACCCGAGCAGTACTTC.

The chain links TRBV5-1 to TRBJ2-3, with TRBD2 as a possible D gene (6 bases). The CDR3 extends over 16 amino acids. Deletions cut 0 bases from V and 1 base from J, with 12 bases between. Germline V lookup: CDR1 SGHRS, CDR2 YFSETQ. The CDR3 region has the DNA TGCGCCAGCAGCTTGGATGTGGGACTCGGCACAGATACGCAGTATTTT. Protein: CASSLDVGLGTDTQYF.

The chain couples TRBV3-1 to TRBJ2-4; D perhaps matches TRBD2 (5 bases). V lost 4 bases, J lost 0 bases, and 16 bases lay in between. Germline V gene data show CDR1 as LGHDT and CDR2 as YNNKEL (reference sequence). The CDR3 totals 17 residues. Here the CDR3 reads CASSPLPGSLAKNIQYF. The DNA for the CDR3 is TGTGCCAGCAGCCCTCTACCGGGGTCACTAGCCAAAAACATTCAGTACTTC.

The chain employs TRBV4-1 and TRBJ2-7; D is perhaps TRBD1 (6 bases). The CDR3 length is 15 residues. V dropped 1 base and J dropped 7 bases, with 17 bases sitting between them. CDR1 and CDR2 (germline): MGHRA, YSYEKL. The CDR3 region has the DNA TGCGCCAGCAGCCAAGCCCCAGGGGCGCGGTGGGAGCAGTACTTC. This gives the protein CASSQAPGARWEQYF.

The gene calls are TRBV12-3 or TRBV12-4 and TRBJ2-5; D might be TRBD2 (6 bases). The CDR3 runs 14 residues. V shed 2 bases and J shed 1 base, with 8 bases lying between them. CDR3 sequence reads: CASSLQGLQETQYF. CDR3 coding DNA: TGTGCCAGCAGTTTACAGGGACTCCAAGAGACCCAGTACTTC.

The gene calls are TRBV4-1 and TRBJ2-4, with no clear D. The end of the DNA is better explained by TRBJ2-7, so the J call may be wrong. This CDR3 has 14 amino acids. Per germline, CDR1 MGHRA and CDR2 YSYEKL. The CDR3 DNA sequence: TGCGCCAGCAGCCAGGTGGCTCAGAACTACGAGCAGTACTTC. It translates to CASSQVAQNYEQYF.

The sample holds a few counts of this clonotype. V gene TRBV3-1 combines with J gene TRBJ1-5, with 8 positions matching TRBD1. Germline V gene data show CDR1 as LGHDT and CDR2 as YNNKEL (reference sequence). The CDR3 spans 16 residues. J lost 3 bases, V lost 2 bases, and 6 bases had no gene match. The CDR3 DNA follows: TGTGCCAGCAGCCAAAGGACAGGGTTCAACAATCAGCCCCAGCATTTT. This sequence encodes CASSQRTGFNNQPQHF. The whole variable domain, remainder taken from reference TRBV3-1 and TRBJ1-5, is DTAVSQTPKYLVTQMGNDKSIKCEQNLGHDTMYWYKQDSKKFLKIMFSYNNKELIINETVPNRFSPKSPDKAHLNLHINSLELGDSAVYFCASSQRTGFNNQPQHFGDGTRLSIL.

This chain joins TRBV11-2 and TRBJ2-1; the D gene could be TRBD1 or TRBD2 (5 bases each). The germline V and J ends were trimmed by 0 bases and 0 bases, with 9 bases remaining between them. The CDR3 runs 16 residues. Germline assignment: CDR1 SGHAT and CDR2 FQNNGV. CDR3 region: CASSLDLGDSYNEQFF. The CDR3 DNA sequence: TGTGCCAGCAGCTTAGATTTGGGGGACTCCTACAATGAGCAGTTCTTC.

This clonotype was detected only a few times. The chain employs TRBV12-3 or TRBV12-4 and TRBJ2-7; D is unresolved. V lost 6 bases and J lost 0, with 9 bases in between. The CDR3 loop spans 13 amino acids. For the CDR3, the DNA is TGTGCCAGCAGCCACGAAAGCTCCTACGAGCAGTACTTC. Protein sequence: CASSHESSYEQYF.

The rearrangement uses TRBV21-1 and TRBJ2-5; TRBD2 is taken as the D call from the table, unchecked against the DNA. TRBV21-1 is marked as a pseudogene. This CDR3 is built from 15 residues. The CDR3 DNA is TGTGCCAGCAGCATCTGGCGGGTATTCCAAGAGACCCAGTACTTC. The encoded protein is CASSIWRVFQETQYF.

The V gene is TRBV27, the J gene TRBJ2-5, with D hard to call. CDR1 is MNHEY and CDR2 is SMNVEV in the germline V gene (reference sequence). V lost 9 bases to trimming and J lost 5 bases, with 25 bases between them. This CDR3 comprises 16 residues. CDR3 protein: CARIKLRRVLVETQYF. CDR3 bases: TGTGCCAGAATAAAACTGCGACGGGTCTTAGTTGAGACCCAGTACTTC.

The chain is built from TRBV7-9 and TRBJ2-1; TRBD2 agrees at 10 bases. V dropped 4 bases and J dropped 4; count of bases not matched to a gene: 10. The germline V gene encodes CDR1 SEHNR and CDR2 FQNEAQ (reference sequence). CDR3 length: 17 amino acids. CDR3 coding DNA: TGTGCCAGCAGCTCCTTCCGTAGCGGGAGGCCTTACAATGAGCAGTTCTTC. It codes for CASSSFRSGRPYNEQFF.

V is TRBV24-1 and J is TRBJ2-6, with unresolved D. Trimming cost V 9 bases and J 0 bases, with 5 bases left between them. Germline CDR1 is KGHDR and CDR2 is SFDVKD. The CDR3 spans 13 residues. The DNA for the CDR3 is TGTGCCACCCTACCCTCTGGGGCCAACGTCCTGACTTTC. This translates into CATLPSGANVLTF.

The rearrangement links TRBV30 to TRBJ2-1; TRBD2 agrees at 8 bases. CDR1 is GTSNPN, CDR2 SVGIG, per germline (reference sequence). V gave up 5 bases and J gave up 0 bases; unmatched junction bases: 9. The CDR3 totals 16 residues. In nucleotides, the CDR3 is TGTGCCTGGGCCGGGAGGGCGGGATTCTCCTACAATGAGCAGTTCTTC. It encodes CAWAGRAGFSYNEQFF.

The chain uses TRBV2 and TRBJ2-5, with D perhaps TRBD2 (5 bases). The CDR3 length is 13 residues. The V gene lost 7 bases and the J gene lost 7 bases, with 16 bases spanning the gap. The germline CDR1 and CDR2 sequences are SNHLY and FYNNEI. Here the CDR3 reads CASNGVMEGTQYF. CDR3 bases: TGTGCCAGCAACGGGGTGATGGAAGGGACCCAGTACTTC.

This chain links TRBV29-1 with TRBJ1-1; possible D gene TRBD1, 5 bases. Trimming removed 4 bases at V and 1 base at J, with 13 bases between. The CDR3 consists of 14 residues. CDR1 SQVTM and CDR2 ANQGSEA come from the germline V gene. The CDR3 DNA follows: TGCAGCGTTGCGGTCGGGGCAGGGAACACTGAAGCTTTCTTT. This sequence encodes CSVAVGAGNTEAFF.